The clone carrying this TCR beta chain was counted a few times. Its antigen is still unknown. The PCR employed 60 Vbeta primers together with 13 Jbeta primers. The assay was immunoSEQ multiplex PCR, and TCRdb's table has in-frame clones only and misses some. The repertoire holds 150,000 to 200,000 clones, with roughly four fifths as singletons. This sample was included in a study of cytomegalovirus exposure and HLA in healthy donors. The V gene end was trimmed by 4 bases and the J gene end by 2 bases; junction bases not matched to a gene: 5. Germline V gives CDR1 SGHRS, CDR2 YFSETQ. This CDR3 region has 15 residues. Study outcomes and limitations: There were some public TCRs occurring in many donors, but most TCR sequences were rare. As a later analysis showed, a missense DCLRE1C variant was linked to trimming of TCR beta V- and J-genes. Sequencing depth across donors, presence/absence analyses assumed, was roughly uniform.

This sequence joins TRBV5-1 and TRBJ2-3; TRBD1 aligns across 9 bases. The sequenced sample was PBMCs. The TCR originated in a woman aged 18-35 years in good health and CMV-seropositive. The CDR3 here is CASSQGTGNTDTQYF. CDR3 nucleotide sequence: TGCGCCAGCAGCCAAGGGACAGGGAACACAGATACGCAGTATTTT.